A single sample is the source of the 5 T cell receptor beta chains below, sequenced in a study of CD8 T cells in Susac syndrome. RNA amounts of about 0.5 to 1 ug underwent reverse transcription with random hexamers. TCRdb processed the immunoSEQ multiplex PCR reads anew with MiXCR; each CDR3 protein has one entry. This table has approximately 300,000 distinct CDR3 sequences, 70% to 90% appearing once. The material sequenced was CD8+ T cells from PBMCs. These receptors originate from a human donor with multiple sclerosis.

CDR3: CAWSRLGDTGELFF. The CDR3 nucleotides read TGTGCCTGGAGTCGGCTAGGTGATACCGGGGAGCTGTTTTTT. The chain is built from TRBV30 and TRBJ2-2; no clear D gene. The germline V gene encodes CDR1 GTSNPN and CDR2 SVGIG (reference sequence). Deletions cut 2 bases from V and 5 bases from J, with 12 bases between. The CDR3 runs 14 residues.

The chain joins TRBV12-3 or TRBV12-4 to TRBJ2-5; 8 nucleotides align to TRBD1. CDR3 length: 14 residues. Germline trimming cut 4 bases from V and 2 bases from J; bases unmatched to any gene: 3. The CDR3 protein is CASSSHRGQETQYF. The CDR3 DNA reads TGTGCCAGCAGTTCCCACAGGGGGCAAGAGACCCAGTACTTC.

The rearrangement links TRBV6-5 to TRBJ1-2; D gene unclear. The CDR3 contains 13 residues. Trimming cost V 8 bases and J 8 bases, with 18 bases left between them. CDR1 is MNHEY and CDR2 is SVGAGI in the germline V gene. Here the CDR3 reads CASGLMSRGGYTF. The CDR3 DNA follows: TGTGCCAGCGGTCTCATGTCCCGGGGAGGCTACACCTTC.

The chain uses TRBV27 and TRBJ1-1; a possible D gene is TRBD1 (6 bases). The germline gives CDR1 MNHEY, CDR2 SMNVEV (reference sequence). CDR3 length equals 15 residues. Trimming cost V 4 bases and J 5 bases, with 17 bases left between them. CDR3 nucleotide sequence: TGTGCCAGCAGTTCACCTAGGACAGACGGGACTGAAGCTTTCTTT. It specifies CASSSPRTDGTEAFF.

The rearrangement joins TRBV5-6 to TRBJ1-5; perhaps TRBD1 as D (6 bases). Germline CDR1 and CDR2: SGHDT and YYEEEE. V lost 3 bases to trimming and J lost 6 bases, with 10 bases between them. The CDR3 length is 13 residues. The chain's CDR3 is CASSYWTAQPQHF. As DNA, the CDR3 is TGTGCCAGCAGCTACTGGACAGCTCAGCCCCAGCATTTT.